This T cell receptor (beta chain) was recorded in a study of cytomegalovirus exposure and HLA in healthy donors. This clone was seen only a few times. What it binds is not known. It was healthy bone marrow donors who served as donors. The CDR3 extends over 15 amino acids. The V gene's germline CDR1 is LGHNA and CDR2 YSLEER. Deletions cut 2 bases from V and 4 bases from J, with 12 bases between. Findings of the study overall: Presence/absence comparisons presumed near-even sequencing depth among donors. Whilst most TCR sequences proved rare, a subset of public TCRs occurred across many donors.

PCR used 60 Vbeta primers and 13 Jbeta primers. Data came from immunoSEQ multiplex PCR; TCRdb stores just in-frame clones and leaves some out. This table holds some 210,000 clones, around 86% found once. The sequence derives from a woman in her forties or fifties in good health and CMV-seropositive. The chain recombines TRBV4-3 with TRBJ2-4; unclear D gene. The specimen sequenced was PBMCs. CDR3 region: CASSQYYPPKNIQYF. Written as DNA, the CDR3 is TGCGCCAGCAGCCAATACTACCCCCCAAAAAACATTCAGTACTTC.